The 2 T cell receptor beta chains below were found in one sample sequenced in a study of graft-versus-host responses after intestinal transplantation (dated by TCRdb to the early 2020s). To isolate intraepithelial and lamina propria lymphocytes from graft specimens, dithiothreitol, EDTA incubations and collagenase D digestion were used. Library preparation employed the immunoSEQ multiplex PCR assay. The clones in this table, taken by TCRdb from immuneACCESS, are in-frame only. Not every clone is retained; where verified, under half of the shortfall comes from an unresolved V gene, and the cause of the rest is unknown. The sample profile shows roughly 36,000 clones; around 87% of them were found once. The top ten clones comprise roughly 17% of the sample. Sequences were derived from ileum tissue, sampled approximately 200 days after intestinal transplant. These receptors came from a human patient who received an intestinal transplant, so some T cells may come from the graft donor.

The rearrangement links TRBV28 to TRBJ1-5, with unresolved D. This CDR3 is built from 16 residues. V dropped 5 bases and J dropped 0 bases, with 14 bases sitting between them. From germline, CDR1 is MDHEN and CDR2 SYDVKM. The chain's CDR3 is CASSGPQEYSNQPQHF. DNA of the CDR3: TGTGCCAGCAGTGGCCCTCAGGAGTATAGCAATCAGCCCCAGCATTTT.

V usage is TRBV19 and J usage is TRBJ2-7; 9 bases map to TRBD2. With 5 bases clipped from V and 10 bases from J, the junction kept 9 bases outside the gene matches. This CDR3 has 13 amino acids. Germline V gene lookup returns CDR1 LNHDA and CDR2 SQIVND (reference sequence). The CDR3 protein is CASSQAGGGQQYF. CDR3 coding DNA: TGTGCCAGTAGTCAAGCGGGAGGAGGACAACAGTACTTC.